This T cell receptor beta chain was retrieved from a study of neurological immune-mediated disorders. The table lists this clonotype with many counts. CDR1 and CDR2 from the germline V gene are SGHDN and FVKESK. V was shortened by 1 base and J by 6 bases, with 6 bases between the two germline ends. The CDR3 loop spans 13 amino acids. TCRdb called the 5' RACE reads again in MiXCR, with one record for every CDR3 protein. The sample lists about 65,000 distinct CDR3 sequences, 4.1% occurring once. Preparation of the unsorted libraries drew on 2 million PBMCs stored at -80 C. The chain recombines TRBV14 with TRBJ2-2; D is ambiguous. Sequenced material: PBMCs. The TCR sequence derives from a man aged 50-60 years with multiple sclerosis. The CDR3 is CASSQVYPGELFF. The CDR3 DNA follows: TGTGCCAGCAGCCAAGTCTACCCCGGGGAGCTGTTTTTT. Variable domain in full (rest from reference TRBV14 and TRBJ2-2): EAGVTQFPSHSVIEKGQTVTLRCDPISGHDNLYWYRRVMGKEIKFLLHFVKESKQDESGMPNNRFLAERTGGTYSTLKVQPAELEDSGVYFCASSQVYPGELFFGEGSRLTVL.